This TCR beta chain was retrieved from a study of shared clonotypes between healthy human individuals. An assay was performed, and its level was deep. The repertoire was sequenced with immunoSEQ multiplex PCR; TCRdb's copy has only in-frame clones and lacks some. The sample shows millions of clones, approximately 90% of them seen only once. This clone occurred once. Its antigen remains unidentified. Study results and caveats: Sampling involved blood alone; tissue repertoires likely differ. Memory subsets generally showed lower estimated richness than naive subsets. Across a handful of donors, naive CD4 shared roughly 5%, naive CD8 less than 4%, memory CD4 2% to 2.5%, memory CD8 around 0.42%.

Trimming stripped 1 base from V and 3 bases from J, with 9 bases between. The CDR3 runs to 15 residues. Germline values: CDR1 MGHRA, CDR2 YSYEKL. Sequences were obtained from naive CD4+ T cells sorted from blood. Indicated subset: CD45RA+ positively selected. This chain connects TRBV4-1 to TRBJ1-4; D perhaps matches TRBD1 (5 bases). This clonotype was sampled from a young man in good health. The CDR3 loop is CASSQGGIPNEKLFF. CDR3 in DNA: TGCGCCAGCAGCCAAGGGGGCATACCTAATGAAAAACTGTTTTTT.